The 17 T cell receptor beta chains listed next were all sequenced from one sample in a study of regulatory T cells in long-lasting Graves disease. Investigators prepared the TCR beta libraries by applying iRepertoire HTBI primers and Arm-PCR of CDR3 regions. TCRdb analysed the multiplex PCR reads with MiXCR anew, one entry per CDR3 protein. This sample has 530,000 or so distinct CDR3 sequences, with about 13% found just once. The time point is: newly diagnosed GD, antithyroid drugs for less than 3 months. Preparation of the TCR library used RNA extracted from PBMCs. This sample also appeared in a second study, on T cells in Graves' hyperthyroidism and ophthalmopathy.

The specimen comprised peripheral blood mononuclear cells (PBMCs), sampled at new diagnosis, from a patient treated with antithyroid drugs. The receptors come from a man aged 30 to 45 with Graves disease.

The table lists this clonotype with many counts. This chain joins TRBV6-1 and TRBJ2-3, with TRBD2 matching over 8 bases. The CDR3 is made up of 16 amino acids. Germline V gene sequence: CDR1 MNHNS, CDR2 SASEGT. The V gene end was trimmed by 5 bases and the J gene end by 2 bases; junction bases not matched to a gene: 9. For the CDR3, the DNA is TGTGCCAGCAGTCCGCCCAGCGGGAGTCACACAGATACGCAGTATTTT. It translates to CASSPPSGSHTDTQYF.

This clonotype showed up many times. The gene calls are TRBV12-3 or TRBV12-4 and TRBJ2-3, with D possibly matching TRBD2 (6 bases). The CDR3 totals 14 residues. V was trimmed by 1 base and J by 7 bases, leaving 12 bases between them. The CDR3 sequence is CASSLVGGRYTQYF. CDR3 nucleotide sequence: TGTGCCAGCAGTTTAGTGGGTGGGAGGTATACGCAGTATTTT.

This clonotype was counted many times. This chain links TRBV7-2 with TRBJ2-5; 12 bases map to TRBD2. CDR3 length: 17 residues. Trimming at V came to 1 base and at J to 5 bases, leaving 8 bases not matched to a gene. Germline lookup yields CDR1 SGHTA and CDR2 FQGNSA. The CDR3 coding sequence is TGTGCCAGCAGCTTAGGATTCCTAGCGGGAGGGGTCGAGACCCAGTACTTC. Translated: CASSLGFLAGGVETQYF.

Ten or more counts support this clonotype. The chain uses TRBV30 and TRBJ2-3; D perhaps matches TRBD2 (6 bases). Trimming took 8 bases from V and 2 from J, leaving 14 bases between them. The CDR3 extends over 13 amino acids. Germline V lookup: CDR1 GTSNPN, CDR2 SVGIG (reference sequence). This CDR3 reads CATTGGATDTQYF. For the CDR3, the DNA is TGTGCCACCACGGGCGGGGCCACAGATACGCAGTATTTT.

This clonotype was seen a few times. The rearrangement uses TRBV13 and TRBJ2-4; D gene ambiguous. Looked up from germline, CDR1 is PRHDT and CDR2 is FYEKMQ (reference sequence). The CDR3 runs to 14 residues. V was clipped by 4 bases and J by 0 bases, with 7 bases between them. The chain's CDR3 is CASSSTPAKNIQYF. For the CDR3, the DNA is TGTGCCAGCAGCTCCACACCAGCCAAAAACATTCAGTACTTC.

This clonotype showed up many times. CDR3 protein: CASPFWEPSTDTQYF. CDR3 coding DNA: TGTGCCAGCCCCTTCTGGGAGCCAAGCACAGATACGCAGTATTTT. This chain joins TRBV7-4 and TRBJ2-3, with D perhaps TRBD2 (5 bases). CDR1 is SGHVT, CDR2 SQSDAQ, per germline. CDR3 length: 15 residues. V was trimmed by 8 bases and J by 0 bases, leaving 15 bases between them.

This clonotype was counted at least ten times. V usage is TRBV12-3 or TRBV12-4 and J usage is TRBJ2-1; D might be TRBD2 (6 bases). V shed 3 bases and J shed 7 bases, with 13 bases lying between them. The CDR3 length is 14 residues. CDR3 region: CASSFPGTVNEQFF. In DNA form, the CDR3 reads TGTGCCAGCAGTTTCCCCGGGACTGTAAATGAGCAGTTCTTC.

At least ten counts were recorded for this clonotype. The chain links TRBV7-9 to TRBJ1-2; TRBD1 agrees at 7 bases. Germline V gene data show CDR1 as SEHNR and CDR2 as FQNEAQ (reference sequence). With 11 bases clipped from V and 5 bases from J, the junction kept 11 bases outside the gene matches. This CDR3 has 13 residues. CDR3 sequence reads: CAAGTESFYGYTF. DNA for the CDR3: TGTGCCGCCGGGACAGAGAGCTTTTATGGCTACACCTTC.

This clonotype was picked up many times. The genes are TRBV2 and TRBJ2-1, with D hard to call. Trimming left V 3 bases short and J 0 bases short, with 9 bases between. Germline V lookup: CDR1 SNHLY, CDR2 FYNNEI. CDR3 size: 15 residues. The CDR3 region is CASSDPVLSYNEQFF. The CDR3 bases are TGTGCCAGCAGTGACCCGGTCCTCTCCTACAATGAGCAGTTCTTC.

Ten or more counts support this clonotype. The CDR3 loop is CSAEPLAASYNEQFF. The CDR3 DNA reads TGCAGTGCCGAGCCACTAGCGGCATCCTACAATGAGCAGTTCTTC. The rearrangement links TRBV20-1 to TRBJ2-1, with 8 bases matching TRBD2. Germline values: CDR1 DFQATT, CDR2 SNEGSKA (reference sequence). The V gene end was trimmed by 6 bases and the J gene end by 1 base; junction bases not matched to a gene: 8. CDR3 length equals 15 residues.

In its sample, this clonotype was seen many times. The rearrangement joins TRBV7-9 to TRBJ2-3; possibly TRBD1 or TRBD2 for D (7 bases each). From germline, CDR1 is SEHNR and CDR2 FQNEAQ (reference sequence). V shed 4 bases and J shed 3 bases, with 20 bases lying between them. The CDR3 consists of 17 residues. CDR3 coding DNA: TGTGCCAGCAGCTACCCAGGGGAGGGGGCGCGGACAGATACGCAGTATTTT. Translation gives CASSYPGEGARTDTQYF.

This clonotype came up many times. V gene TRBV6-2 or TRBV6-3 combines with J gene TRBJ2-7; TRBD1 matches at 9 bases. The CDR3 has 17 amino acids. Germline CDR1 reads MNHEY; CDR2 reads SVGEGT. With 6 bases clipped from V and 3 bases from J, the junction kept 15 bases outside the gene matches. The CDR3 DNA sequence: TGTGCCAGCAGCAAAACCGGGACAGGGAGGGCTAGCTACGAGCAGTACTTC. Its protein is CASSKTGTGRASYEQYF.

This clonotype was recorded at least ten times. The V call is TRBV27, the J call TRBJ2-5, with D possibly being TRBD2 (6 bases). Germline V gene lookup returns CDR1 MNHEY and CDR2 SMNVEV (reference sequence). The V end was cut by 8 bases, the J end by 5 bases, with 21 bases between. This CDR3 contains 15 residues. CDR3 DNA sequence: TGTGCCAGCGGCATAGGGCCGGGGAGGTTTGAGACCCAGTACTTC. Its translation is CASGIGPGRFETQYF.

This clonotype was counted between two and nine times. The CDR3 DNA reads TGCGCCAGCAGCCAAGATCACGACTATGGCTACACCTTC. Translated: CASSQDHDYGYTF. The chain uses TRBV4-1 and TRBJ1-2; no clear D. V gave up 0 bases and J gave up 3 bases, with 5 bases separating them. Germline values: CDR1 MGHRA, CDR2 YSYEKL. The CDR3 contains 13 residues.

The V call is TRBV6-1, the J call TRBJ2-1; D ambiguous. The CDR3 runs 17 residues. The V end lost 5 bases, the J end lost 0 bases, and 17 bases lay between the germline ends. In germline, CDR1 is MNHNS, CDR2 SASEGT. The CDR3 sequence: CASSRLTLRSSYNEQFF. The CDR3 region has the DNA TGTGCCAGCAGTCGGCTGACTTTGCGGTCCTCCTACAATGAGCAGTTCTTC.

This clonotype was found many times. V gene TRBV20-1 combines with J gene TRBJ2-7; the D is unclear. V was pared by 0 bases and J by 6 bases, with 12 bases between. Germline V lookup: CDR1 DFQATT, CDR2 SNEGSKA (reference sequence). The CDR3 is made up of 13 amino acids. Here the CDR3 reads CSARDTARREQYF. Written as DNA, the CDR3 is TGCAGTGCTAGAGATACGGCCAGGCGCGAGCAGTACTTC.

This clonotype appeared many times. The V gene is TRBV12-5, the J gene TRBJ2-1; 12 bases fit TRBD2. The CDR3 is 16 residues long. CDR1 and CDR2 from the germline V gene are LGHNT and FRNRAP. V shed 6 bases, J shed 4 bases, and the junction held 7 bases outside the gene matches. CDR3 coding DNA: TGTGCTAGTGGATCGGGACTAGCGGGTGGGTACAATGAGCAGTTCTTC. Its protein product is CASGSGLAGGYNEQFF.